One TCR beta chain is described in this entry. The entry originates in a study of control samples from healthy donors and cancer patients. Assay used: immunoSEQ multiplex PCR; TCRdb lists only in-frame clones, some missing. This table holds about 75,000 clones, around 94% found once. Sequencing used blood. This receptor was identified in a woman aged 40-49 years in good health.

The CDR3 sequence is CASSPGQGARHGYTF. Here the CDR3 DNA reads TGTGCCAGCAGCCCCGGACAGGGCGCTCGTCATGGCTACACCTTC. This chain connects TRBV7-9 to TRBJ1-2; TRBD1 matches 8 bases. V lost 5 bases, J lost 6 bases, and 11 bases stayed unmatched. The germline V gene encodes CDR1 SEHNR and CDR2 FQNEAQ (reference sequence). The CDR3 is 15 amino acids. Full variable domain (remainder filled in from reference TRBV7-9 and TRBJ1-2): DTGVSQNPRHKITKRGQNVTFRCDPISEHNRLYWYRQTLGQGPEFLTYFQNEAQLEKSRLLSDRFSAERPKGSFSTLEIQRTEQGDSAMYLCASSPGQGARHGYTFGSGTRLTVV.